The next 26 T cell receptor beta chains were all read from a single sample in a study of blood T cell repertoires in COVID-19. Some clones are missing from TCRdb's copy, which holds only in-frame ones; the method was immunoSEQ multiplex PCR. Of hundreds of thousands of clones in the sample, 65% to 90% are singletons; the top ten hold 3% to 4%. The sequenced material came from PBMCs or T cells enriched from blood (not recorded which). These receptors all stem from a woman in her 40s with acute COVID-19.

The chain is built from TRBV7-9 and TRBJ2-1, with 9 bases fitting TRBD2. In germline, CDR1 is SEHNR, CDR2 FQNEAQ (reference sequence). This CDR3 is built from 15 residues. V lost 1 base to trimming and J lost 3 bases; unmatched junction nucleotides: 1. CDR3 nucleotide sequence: TGTGCCAGCAGCTTAGGTAGCGGGGGCTACAATGAGCAGTTCTTC. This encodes CASSLGSGGYNEQFF. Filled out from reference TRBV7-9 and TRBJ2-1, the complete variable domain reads DTGVSQNPRHKITKRGQNVTFRCDPISEHNRLYWYRQTLGQGPEFLTYFQNEAQLEKSRLLSDRFSAERPKGSFSTLEIQRTEQGDSAMYLCASSLGSGGYNEQFFGPGTRLTVL.

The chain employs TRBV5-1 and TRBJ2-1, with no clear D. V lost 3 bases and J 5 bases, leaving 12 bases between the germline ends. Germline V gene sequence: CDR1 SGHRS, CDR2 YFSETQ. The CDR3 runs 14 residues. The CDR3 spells CASSSGSENNEQFF. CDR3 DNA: TGCGCCAGCAGCTCCGGCAGCGAAAACAATGAGCAGTTCTTC. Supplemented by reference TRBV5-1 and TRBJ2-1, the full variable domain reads KAGVTQTPRYLIKTRGQQVTLSCSPISGHRSVSWYQQTPGQGLQFLFEYFSETQRNKGNFPGRFSGRQFSNSRSEMNVSTLELGDSALYLCASSSGSENNEQFFGPGTRLTVL.

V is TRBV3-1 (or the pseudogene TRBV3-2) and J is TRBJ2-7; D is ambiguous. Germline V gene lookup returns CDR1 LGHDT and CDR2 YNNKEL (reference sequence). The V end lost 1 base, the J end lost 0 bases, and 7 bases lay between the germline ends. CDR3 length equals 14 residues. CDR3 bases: TGTGCCAGCAGCCAAGTCTTTTCCTCCTACGAGCAGTACTTC. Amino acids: CASSQVFSSYEQYF.

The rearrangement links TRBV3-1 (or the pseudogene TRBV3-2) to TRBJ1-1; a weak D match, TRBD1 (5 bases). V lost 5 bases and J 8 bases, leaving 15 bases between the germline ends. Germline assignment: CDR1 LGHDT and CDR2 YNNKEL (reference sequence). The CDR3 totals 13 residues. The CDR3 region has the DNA TGTGCCAGCAGCAGGAGTCTGGGGGGGGAAGCTTTCTTT. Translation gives CASSRSLGGEAFF.

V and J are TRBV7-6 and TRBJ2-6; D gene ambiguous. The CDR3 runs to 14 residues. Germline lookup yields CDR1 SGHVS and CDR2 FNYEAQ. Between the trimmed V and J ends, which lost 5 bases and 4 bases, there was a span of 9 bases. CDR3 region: CASSRGAGANVLTF. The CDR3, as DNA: TGTGCCAGCAGCCGCGGAGCGGGGGCCAACGTCCTGACTTTC.

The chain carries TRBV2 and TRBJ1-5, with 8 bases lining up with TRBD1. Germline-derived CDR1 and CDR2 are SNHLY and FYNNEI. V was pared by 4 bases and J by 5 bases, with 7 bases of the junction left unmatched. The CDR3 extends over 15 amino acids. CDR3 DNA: TGTGCCAGCAGTGGGCAGGGGGCCTGGGATCAGCCCCAGCATTTT. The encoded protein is CASSGQGAWDQPQHF.

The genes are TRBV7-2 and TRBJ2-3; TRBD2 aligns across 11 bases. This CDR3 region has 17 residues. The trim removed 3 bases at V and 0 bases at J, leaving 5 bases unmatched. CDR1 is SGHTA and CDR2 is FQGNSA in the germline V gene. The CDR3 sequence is CASSFSGRAKSTDTQYF. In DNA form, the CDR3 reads TGTGCCAGCAGCTTTAGCGGGAGGGCCAAGAGCACAGATACGCAGTATTTT.

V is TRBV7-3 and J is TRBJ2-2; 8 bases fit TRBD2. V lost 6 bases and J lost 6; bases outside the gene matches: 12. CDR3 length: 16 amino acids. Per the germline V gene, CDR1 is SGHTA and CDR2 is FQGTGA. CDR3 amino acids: CASRPGGGRMAGELFF. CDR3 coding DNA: TGTGCCAGCAGACCTGGGGGCGGGAGGATGGCCGGGGAGCTGTTTTTT.

The CDR3 DNA follows: TGTGCCAGCAGCCAAGTGTTCAGGTCCGGCTACGAGCAGTACTTC. It yields the protein CASSQVFRSGYEQYF. V and J are TRBV3-1 (or the pseudogene TRBV3-2) and TRBJ2-7, with D unclear. Germline V lookup: CDR1 LGHDT, CDR2 YNNKEL (reference sequence). There are 15 residues in the CDR3. Trimming removed 1 base from V and 3 bases from J, with 13 bases in between.

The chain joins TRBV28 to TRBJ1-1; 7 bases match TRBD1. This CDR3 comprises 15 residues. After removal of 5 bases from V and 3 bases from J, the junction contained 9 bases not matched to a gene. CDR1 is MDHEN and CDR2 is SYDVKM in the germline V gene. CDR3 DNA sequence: TGTGCCAGCAGTCCTCGACAGGGTGGGTACACTGAAGCTTTCTTT. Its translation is CASSPRQGGYTEAFF.

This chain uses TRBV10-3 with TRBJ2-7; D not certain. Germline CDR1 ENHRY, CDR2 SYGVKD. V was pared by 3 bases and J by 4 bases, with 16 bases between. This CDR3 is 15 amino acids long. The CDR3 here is CAISDGPSEQYEQYF. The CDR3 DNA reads TGTGCCATCAGTGATGGCCCCTCGGAGCAGTACGAGCAGTACTTC.

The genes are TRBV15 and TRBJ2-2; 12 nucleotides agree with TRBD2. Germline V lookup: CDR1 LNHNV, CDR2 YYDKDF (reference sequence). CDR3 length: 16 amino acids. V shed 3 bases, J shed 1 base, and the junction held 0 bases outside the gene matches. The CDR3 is CATSRTSGRNTGELFF. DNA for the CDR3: TGTGCCACCAGCAGGACTAGCGGGAGGAACACCGGGGAGCTGTTTTTT. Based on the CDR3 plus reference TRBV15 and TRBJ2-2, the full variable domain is DAMVIQNPRYQVTQFGKPVTLSCSQTLNHNVMYWYQQKSSQAPKLLFHYYDKDFNNEADTPDNFQSRRPNTSFCFLDIRSPGLGDTAMYLCATSRTSGRNTGELFFGEGSRLTVL.

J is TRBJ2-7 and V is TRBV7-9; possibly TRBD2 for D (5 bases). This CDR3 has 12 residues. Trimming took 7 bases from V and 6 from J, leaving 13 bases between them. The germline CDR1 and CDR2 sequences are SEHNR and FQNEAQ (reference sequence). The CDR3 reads CASTLVGAEQYF. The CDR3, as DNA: TGTGCCAGCACCCTGGTGGGAGCCGAGCAGTACTTC.

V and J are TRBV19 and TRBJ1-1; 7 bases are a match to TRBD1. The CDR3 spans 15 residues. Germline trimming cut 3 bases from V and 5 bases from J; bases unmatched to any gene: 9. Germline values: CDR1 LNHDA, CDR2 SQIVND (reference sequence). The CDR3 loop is CASSIWGQSRTEAFF. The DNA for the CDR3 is TGTGCCAGTAGTATTTGGGGACAGTCGAGGACTGAAGCTTTCTTT.

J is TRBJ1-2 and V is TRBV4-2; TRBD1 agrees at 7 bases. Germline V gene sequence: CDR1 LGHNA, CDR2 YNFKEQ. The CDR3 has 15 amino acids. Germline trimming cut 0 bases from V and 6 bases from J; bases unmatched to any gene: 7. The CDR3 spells CASSQEPEGAHGYTF. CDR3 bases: TGTGCCAGCAGCCAAGAACCTGAGGGGGCGCATGGCTACACCTTC.

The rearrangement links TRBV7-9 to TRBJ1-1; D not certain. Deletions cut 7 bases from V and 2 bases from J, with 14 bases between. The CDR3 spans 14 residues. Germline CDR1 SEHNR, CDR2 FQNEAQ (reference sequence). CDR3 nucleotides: TGTGCCAGCACCCCCGGAGAAGTTAACACTGAAGCTTTCTTT. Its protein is CASTPGEVNTEAFF.

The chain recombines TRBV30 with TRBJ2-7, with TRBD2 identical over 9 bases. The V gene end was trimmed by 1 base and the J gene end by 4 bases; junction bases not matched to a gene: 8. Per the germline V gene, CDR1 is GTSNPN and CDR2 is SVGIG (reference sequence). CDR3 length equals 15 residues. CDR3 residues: CAWSATKRGVYEQYF. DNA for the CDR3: TGTGCCTGGAGTGCGACTAAGCGGGGGGTTTACGAGCAGTACTTC.

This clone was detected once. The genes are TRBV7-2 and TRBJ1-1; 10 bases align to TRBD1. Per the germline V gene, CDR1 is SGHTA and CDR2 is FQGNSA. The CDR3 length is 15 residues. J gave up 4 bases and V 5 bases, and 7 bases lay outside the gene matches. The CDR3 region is CASSPMTGGLTEAFF. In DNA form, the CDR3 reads TGTGCCAGCAGCCCCATGACAGGGGGCCTCACTGAAGCTTTCTTT.

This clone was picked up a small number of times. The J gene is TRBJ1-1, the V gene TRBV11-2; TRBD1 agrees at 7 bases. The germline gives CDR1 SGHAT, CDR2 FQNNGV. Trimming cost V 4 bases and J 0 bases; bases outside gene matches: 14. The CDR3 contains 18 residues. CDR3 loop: CASSSPADRVLMNTEAFF. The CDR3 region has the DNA TGTGCCAGCAGCTCTCCAGCAGACAGGGTCCTCATGAACACTGAAGCTTTCTTT. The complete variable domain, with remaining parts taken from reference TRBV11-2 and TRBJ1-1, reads EAGVAQSPRYKIIEKRQSVAFWCNPISGHATLYWYQQILGQGPKLLIQFQNNGVVDDSQLPKDRFSAERLKGVDSTLKIQPAKLEDSAVYLCASSSPADRVLMNTEAFFGQGTRLTVV.

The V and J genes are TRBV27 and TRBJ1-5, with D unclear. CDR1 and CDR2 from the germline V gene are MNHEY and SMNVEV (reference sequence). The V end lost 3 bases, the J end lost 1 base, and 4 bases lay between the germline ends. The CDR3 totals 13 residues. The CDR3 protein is CASSLGSNQPQHF. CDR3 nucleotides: TGTGCCAGCAGTTTGGGCAGCAATCAGCCCCAGCATTTT.

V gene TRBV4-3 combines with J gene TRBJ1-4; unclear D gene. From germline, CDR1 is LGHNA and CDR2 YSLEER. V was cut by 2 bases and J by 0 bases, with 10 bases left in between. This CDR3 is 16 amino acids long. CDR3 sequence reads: CASSQKTPATNEKLFF. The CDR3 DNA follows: TGCGCCAGCAGCCAAAAAACCCCAGCAACTAATGAAAAACTGTTTTTT.

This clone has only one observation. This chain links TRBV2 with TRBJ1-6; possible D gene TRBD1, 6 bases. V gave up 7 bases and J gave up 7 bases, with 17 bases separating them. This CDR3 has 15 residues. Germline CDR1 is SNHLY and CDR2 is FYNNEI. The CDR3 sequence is CASKEGTGLNSPLHF. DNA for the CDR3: TGTGCCAGCAAGGAAGGAACAGGGTTGAATTCACCCCTCCACTTT.

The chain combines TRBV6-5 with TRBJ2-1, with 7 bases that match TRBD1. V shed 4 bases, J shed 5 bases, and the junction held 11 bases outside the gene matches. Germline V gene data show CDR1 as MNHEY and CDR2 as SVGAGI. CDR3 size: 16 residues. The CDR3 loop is CASSSSDRELHNEQFF. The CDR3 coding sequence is TGTGCCAGCAGTTCCTCCGACAGGGAGTTACACAATGAGCAGTTCTTC.

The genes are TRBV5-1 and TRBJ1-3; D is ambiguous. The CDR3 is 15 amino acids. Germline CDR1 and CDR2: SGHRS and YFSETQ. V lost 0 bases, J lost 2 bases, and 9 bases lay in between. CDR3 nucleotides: TGCGCCAGCAGCTTGGGGGCAGGCGCTGGAAACACCATATATTTT. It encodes CASSLGAGAGNTIYF.

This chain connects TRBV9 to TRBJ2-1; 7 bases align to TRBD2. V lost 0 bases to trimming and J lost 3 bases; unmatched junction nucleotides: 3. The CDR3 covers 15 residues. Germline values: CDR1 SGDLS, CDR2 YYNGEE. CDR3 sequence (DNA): TGTGCCAGCAGCGTAGGCCTAGCGGACTACAATGAGCAGTTCTTC. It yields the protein CASSVGLADYNEQFF.

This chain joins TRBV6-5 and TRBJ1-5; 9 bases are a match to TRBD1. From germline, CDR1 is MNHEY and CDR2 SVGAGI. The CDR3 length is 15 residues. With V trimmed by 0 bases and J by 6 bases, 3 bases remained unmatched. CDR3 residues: CASSYSRQGVQPQHF. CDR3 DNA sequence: TGTGCCAGCAGTTACTCAAGACAGGGGGTTCAGCCCCAGCATTTT.